This T cell receptor beta chain was profiled in a study of T cell repertoires in cytomegalovirus infection. General study points: Dominating the ex vivo response were TCR beta clonotypes that were CMV-specific and HLA-C-restricted.

Per germline, CDR1 MNHEY and CDR2 SMNVEV (reference sequence). J gave up 3 bases and V 2 bases, and 4 bases lay outside the gene matches. The CDR3 covers 14 residues. MiXCR was run by TCRdb on the reads, yielding one entry per CDR3 protein. The table lists under 200,000 distinct CDR3 sequences, roughly 9.8% of them singletons, with roughly 4.8% in the top ten. The sample holds many counts of this clonotype. No antigen is known for it. The sample taken for sequencing was PBMCs. The sequence derives from a human donor in good health (CMV status not recorded). Some clones in this sample may be carry-over from other donors' samples. This sequence joins TRBV27 and TRBJ2-7; 7 positions match TRBD2. The chain's CDR3 is CASSLQGGNYEQYF. The CDR3 coding sequence is TGTGCCAGCAGTTTACAGGGAGGGAACTACGAGCAGTACTTC.